Following are 30 T cell receptor beta chains from one sample sequenced in a study of shared clonotypes between healthy human individuals. Some clones are missing from TCRdb's copy, which holds only in-frame ones; the method was immunoSEQ multiplex PCR. The profile shows 2.5 million or so clones, 85% to 95% of them singletons. The specimen was naive CD4+ T cells sorted from blood. Documented subset: CD45RA+ positively selected. These receptors originate from a man aged 18 to 29 in good health.

On this clone itself: The junction departs from the called germline gene at one end, perhaps through a read error. The chain combines TRBV18 with TRBJ1-4; D is uncertain. The CDR3 runs to 17 residues. In germline, CDR1 is KGHSH, CDR2 LQKENI. The CDR3 DNA sequence: TGTGCCAGCTCAGCACCAATGGGCGGTTCAACTAATGAAAAACTGTTTTTT. Amino acids: CASSAPMGGSTNEKLFF.

The chain uses TRBV10-1 and TRBJ1-5; no definite D call. Trimming left V 4 bases short and J 3 bases short, with 7 bases between. This CDR3 is built from 13 residues. Germline-derived CDR1 and CDR2 are WNHNN and SYGVQD (reference sequence). The CDR3 DNA reads as TGCGCCAGCAGTGCAAGCCACAATCAGCCCCAGCATTTT. This gives the protein CASSASHNQPQHF.

To note about this clone: The same CDR3 arises from other DNA sequences in this sample as well. The chain uses TRBV6-5 and TRBJ2-7; 8 nucleotides agree with TRBD1. With 0 bases clipped from V and 4 bases from J, the junction kept 2 bases outside the gene matches. The CDR3 extends over 14 amino acids. The germline V gene has CDR1 MNHEY and CDR2 SVGAGI. The chain's CDR3 is CASSYSRTGYEQYF. The CDR3 DNA follows: TGTGCCAGCAGTTACTCAAGGACAGGGTACGAGCAGTACTTC.

CDR3 in amino acids: CATNAQGHSTDTQYF. Written as DNA, the CDR3 is TGTGCCACCAACGCACAGGGCCATAGCACAGATACGCAGTATTTT. This chain uses TRBV6-1 with TRBJ2-3, with D perhaps matching TRBD1 (6 bases). Germline V gene data show CDR1 as MNHNS and CDR2 as SASEGT. V lost 10 bases and J lost 0, with 17 bases in between. The CDR3 has 15 amino acids.

The chain carries TRBV28 and TRBJ1-2; 7 bases agree with TRBD1. Trimming removed 5 bases from V and 8 bases from J; junction bases left unmatched: 11. The germline V gene encodes CDR1 MDHEN and CDR2 SYDVKM. This CDR3 region has 14 residues. The CDR3 region has the DNA TGTGCCAGCAGTCTCGAAGAGGGGGCGGTCGGCTACACCTTC. Translation: CASSLEEGAVGYTF.

This clone was seen only once. This chain uses TRBV4-1 with TRBJ2-3; D not resolved. Germline V CDR1 and CDR2: MGHRA, YSYEKL. Trimming cost V 0 bases and J 2 bases, with 12 bases left between them. The CDR3 has 16 amino acids. The CDR3 nucleotides are TGCGCCAGCAGCCAAGAGGACCAATTTCTCACAGATACGCAGTATTTT. This codes for CASSQEDQFLTDTQYF.

The chain has TRBV7-2 and TRBJ2-7; 14 nucleotides align to TRBD2. The trim removed 5 bases at V and 6 bases at J, leaving 3 bases unmatched. The germline V gene encodes CDR1 SGHTA and CDR2 FQGNSA. This CDR3 has 14 amino acids. The CDR3 reads CASSKGLAGGEQYF. DNA of the CDR3: TGTGCCAGCAGCAAAGGACTAGCGGGGGGCGAGCAGTACTTC.

This clone was seen a few times. The gene calls are TRBV2 and TRBJ1-5; the D is unclear. The CDR3 is made up of 12 amino acids. CDR1 and CDR2 from the germline V gene are SNHLY and FYNNEI. Deletions cut 6 bases from V and 7 bases from J, with 10 bases between. In DNA form, the CDR3 reads TGTGCCAGCAGGCCCGACGGGCAGCCCCAGCATTTT. Translation gives CASRPDGQPQHF.

The chain uses TRBV5-1 and TRBJ1-1; unclear D gene. V was clipped by 1 base and J by 0 bases, with 10 bases between them. CDR3 length equals 15 residues. Germline V lookup: CDR1 SGHRS, CDR2 YFSETQ. The CDR3, as DNA: TGCGCCAGCAGCTTGTTTGGCCGAATGAACACTGAAGCTTTCTTT. It encodes CASSLFGRMNTEAFF. The complete variable domain, with remaining parts taken from reference TRBV5-1 and TRBJ1-1, reads KAGVTQTPRYLIKTRGQQVTLSCSPISGHRSVSWYQQTPGQGLQFLFEYFSETQRNKGNFPGRFSGRQFSNSRSEMNVSTLELGDSALYLCASSLFGRMNTEAFFGQGTRLTVV.

The chain carries TRBV7-2 and TRBJ2-7, with TRBD2 matching over 10 bases. V gave up 5 bases and J gave up 4 bases; unmatched junction bases: 8. Germline CDR1 reads SGHTA; CDR2 reads FQGNSA. This CDR3 spans 15 amino acids. CDR3 DNA sequence: TGTGCCAGCAGCCCCGGACTAGCGGTTGGATACGAGCAGTACTTC. Protein sequence: CASSPGLAVGYEQYF. Complete variable domain (other parts from reference TRBV7-2 and TRBJ2-7): GAGVSQSPSNKVTEKGKDVELRCDPISGHTALYWYRQSLGQGLEFLIYFQGNSAPDKSGLPSDRFSAERTGGSVSTLTIQRTQQEDSAVYLCASSPGLAVGYEQYFGPGTRLTVT.

This sequence joins TRBV7-8 and TRBJ2-3; 12 positions match TRBD2. V dropped 1 base and J dropped 2; count of bases not matched to a gene: 7. Germline values: CDR1 SGHVS, CDR2 FQNEAQ. The CDR3 loop spans 18 amino acids. The CDR3 loop is CASSLEAGLAGHTDTQYF. CDR3 coding DNA: TGTGCCAGCAGCTTAGAAGCAGGACTAGCGGGGCACACAGATACGCAGTATTTT.

V is TRBV6-6 and J is TRBJ2-5; D tentatively reads TRBD1 or TRBD2 (5 bases each). This CDR3 comprises 14 residues. Per germline, CDR1 MNHNY and CDR2 SVGAGI (reference sequence). V was clipped by 6 bases and J by 1 base, with 12 bases between them. This CDR3 reads CASRPRGGQETQYF. The CDR3 nucleotides are TGTGCCAGCAGACCTCGTGGGGGCCAAGAGACCCAGTACTTC.

The rearrangement links TRBV6-6 to TRBJ1-5; 8 nucleotides match TRBD1. Germline-derived CDR1 and CDR2 are MNHNY and SVGAGI (reference sequence). There are 16 residues in the CDR3. The J segment lost 4 bases and the V segment lost 5 bases, leaving 10 bases of the junction unmatched. DNA for the CDR3: TGTGCCAGCAGTACCGGGACAGGAGGGCGGAATCAGCCCCAGCATTTT. Translation gives CASSTGTGGRNQPQHF.

With respect to this clone: Other DNA sequences of this sample code for an identical CDR3. V usage is TRBV6-6 and J usage is TRBJ2-5; D unclear. CDR1 is MNHNY and CDR2 is SVGAGI in the germline V gene (reference sequence). V lost 4 bases and J lost 5, with 5 bases in between. The CDR3 length is 11 residues. CDR3 amino acids: CASSSLETQYF. The CDR3 region has the DNA TGTGCCAGCAGTTCCCTGGAGACCCAGTACTTC.

For this clone: Other DNA sequences in the sample encode the same CDR3. The J gene is TRBJ1-1, the V gene TRBV10-3; D possibly corresponds to TRBD1 (5 bases). Between the trimmed V and J ends, which lost 5 bases and 0 bases, there was a span of 7 bases. Germline loops: CDR1 ENHRY, CDR2 SYGVKD. The CDR3 has 13 residues. The CDR3 spells CAISPGLNTEAFF. CDR3 sequence (DNA): TGTGCCATCAGTCCAGGGTTGAACACTGAAGCTTTCTTT.

The rearrangement uses TRBV23-1 and TRBJ1-2; no clear D. TRBV23-1 is assigned to the ORF class and has an uncertain function. V dropped 5 bases and J dropped 5 bases, with 9 bases sitting between them. The CDR3 spans 12 residues. CDR3: CASSERTYGYTF. CDR3 sequence (DNA): TGCGCCAGCAGTGAGAGAACTTATGGCTACACCTTC.

The chain employs TRBV4-2 and TRBJ2-3, with D possibly matching TRBD2 (6 bases). Germline V gene data show CDR1 as LGHNA and CDR2 as YNFKEQ. The CDR3 extends over 15 amino acids. V gave up 5 bases and J gave up 0 bases, with 12 bases separating them. CDR3 DNA: TGTGCCAGCAGCAAGTCGGGGGAAAGCACAGATACGCAGTATTTT. It encodes CASSKSGESTDTQYF.

In regard to this clone: Relative to the germline gene, one junction end is altered; a read error may explain this. The rearrangement uses TRBV5-4 and TRBJ2-7; 7 bases map to TRBD1. Germline-derived CDR1 and CDR2 are SGHNT and YYREEE (reference sequence). The CDR3 length is 14 residues. The CDR3 loop is CASSRVDRSSEQYF. The CDR3 nucleotides are TGTGCCAGCAGCCGTGTGGACAGGTCCTCCGAGCAGTACTTC.

The rearrangement links TRBV11-2 to TRBJ2-7; D call uncertain. The CDR3 has 13 amino acids. Germline V CDR1 and CDR2: SGHAT, FQNNGV. Trimming removed 5 bases at V and 3 bases at J, with 11 bases between. The CDR3 sequence: CASSPPLDYEQYF. Here the CDR3 DNA reads TGTGCCAGCAGCCCCCCCCTAGACTACGAGCAGTACTTC.

The CDR3 region has the DNA TGTGCCAGCAGTGAAACCGGGGGCTTTGAGCAGTTCTTC. Residues: CASSETGGFEQFF. V is TRBV6-1 and J is TRBJ2-1; the D call may be TRBD1 or TRBD2 (6 bases each). Germline V CDR1 and CDR2: MNHNS, SASEGT. V dropped 2 bases and J dropped 9 bases, with 11 bases sitting between them. The CDR3 spans 13 residues.

This clone was seen only a few times. The chain is built from TRBV7-8 and TRBJ1-2; D ambiguous. The CDR3 length is 13 residues. Trimming cost V 5 bases and J 1 base, with 8 bases left between them. Germline CDR1 SGHVS, CDR2 FQNEAQ. The CDR3 loop reads CASSPGDNYGYTF. The CDR3 nucleotides are TGTGCCAGCAGCCCCGGAGATAACTATGGCTACACCTTC. Based on the CDR3 plus reference TRBV7-8 and TRBJ1-2, the full variable domain is GAGVSQSPRYKVAKRGQDVALRCDPISGHVSLFWYQQALGQGPEFLTYFQNEAQLDKSGLPSDRFFAERPEGSVSTLKIQRTQQEDSAVYLCASSPGDNYGYTFGSGTRLTVV.

This chain connects TRBV7-9 to TRBJ1-1; possible D gene TRBD1, 5 bases. V dropped 2 bases and J dropped 5 bases, with 15 bases sitting between them. Germline values: CDR1 SEHNR, CDR2 FQNEAQ (reference sequence). The CDR3 extends over 15 amino acids. CDR3 in amino acids: CASSLMGGAWTEAFF. DNA for the CDR3: TGTGCCAGCAGCTTAATGGGAGGGGCGTGGACTGAAGCTTTCTTT.

This chain links TRBV6-5 with TRBJ1-2; the D gene is possibly TRBD1 (5 bases). The CDR3 is made up of 15 amino acids. V was pared by 2 bases and J by 5 bases, with 15 bases between. Per the germline V gene, CDR1 is MNHEY and CDR2 is SVGAGI. CDR3 loop: CASSYTTGTLYGYTF. CDR3 DNA: TGTGCCAGCAGTTACACAACCGGGACCCTTTATGGCTACACCTTC.

This rearrangement joins TRBV21-1 to TRBJ1-5; whether TRBD1, the table's D call, matches the DNA was not checked. TRBV21-1 represents a pseudogene. CDR3 length: 17 residues. CDR3: CASSNRGPGGKIQPQHF. The CDR3 nucleotides are TGTGCCAGCAGCAACAGAGGGCCAGGGGGGAAAATTCAGCCCCAGCATTTT.

This sequence joins TRBV9 and TRBJ2-2; 10 bases match TRBD2. Germline loops: CDR1 SGDLS, CDR2 YYNGEE. The CDR3 has 18 amino acids. V shed 3 bases, J shed 1 base, and the junction held 9 bases outside the gene matches. The CDR3 DNA reads TGTGCCAGCAGCGCCCGAACCACTAGCGGGAAGAACACCGGGGAGCTGTTTTTT. As protein: CASSARTTSGKNTGELFF.

The chain couples TRBV10-1 to TRBJ2-2, with D unresolved. Trimming took off 3 bases at V and 7 bases at J, with 12 bases between the two ends. Germline V gene sequence: CDR1 WNHNN, CDR2 SYGVQD (reference sequence). The CDR3 length is 14 residues. CDR3 coding DNA: TGCGCCAGCAGTGATAATACGTATTTCGGGGAGCTGTTTTTT. As protein: CASSDNTYFGELFF.

The rearrangement joins TRBV11-2 to TRBJ2-7, with D possibly being TRBD1 (6 bases). The CDR3 is 15 residues long. Germline V gene sequence: CDR1 SGHAT, CDR2 FQNNGV. V dropped 5 bases and J dropped 5 bases, with 19 bases sitting between them. For the CDR3, the DNA is TGTGCCAGCAGCCCCCAGGGGACCTCAAGCCACGAGCAGTACTTC. As protein: CASSPQGTSSHEQYF.

The rearrangement joins TRBV5-8 to TRBJ2-1; D unresolved. Germline CDR1 reads SGHTS; CDR2 reads YDEGEE. There are 15 residues in the CDR3. With 0 bases removed from V and 0 bases from J, the gap between germline ends came to 7 bases. This chain's CDR3 is CASSLGGFSYNEQFF. The DNA of the CDR3 is TGTGCCAGCAGCTTGGGAGGTTTCTCCTACAATGAGCAGTTCTTC. The entire variable domain, with the rest obtained from reference TRBV5-8 and TRBJ2-1, is as follows: EAGVTQSPTHLIKTRGQQATLRCSPISGHTSVYWYQQALGLGLQFLLWYDEGEERNRGNFPPRFSGRQFPNYSSELNVNALELEDSALYLCASSLGGFSYNEQFFGPGTRLTVL.

The rearrangement joins TRBV5-4 to TRBJ2-2; tentatively, D is TRBD1 (6 bases). CDR3 length: 13 amino acids. The V end was cut by 3 bases, the J end by 6 bases, with 9 bases between. Germline CDR1 reads SGHNT; CDR2 reads YYREEE (reference sequence). CDR3 nucleotide sequence: TGTGCCAGCAGCTGGACAGATTCCGGGGAGCTGTTTTTT. Its protein product is CASSWTDSGELFF.

The chain is built from TRBV25-1 and TRBJ2-5, with D unclear. The CDR3 is 14 residues long. The germline CDR1 and CDR2 sequences are MGHDK and SYGVNS. V was clipped by 3 bases and J by 1 base, with 9 bases between them. In DNA form, the CDR3 reads TGTGCCAGCAGTGAGTCTCCCCCCCAAGAGACCCAGTACTTC. It is translated as CASSESPPQETQYF.